The following is a TCR beta chain sequence with its context. Its antigen is unknown. The record originates from a study of synovial regulatory T cells in juvenile arthritis. Here immunoSEQ multiplex PCR was the method, and the copy in TCRdb shows in-frame clones only, minus some. The sample's table shows around 10,000 clones. The study, taken as a whole, reports: Synovial Teff and blood CPL repertoires partially overlapped with iaTreg TCR repertoires, which were largely patient-private.

From germline, CDR1 is KGHSH and CDR2 LQKENI. The CDR3 runs to 15 residues. A DNA sequence was not provided. V usage is TRBV18 and J usage is TRBJ2-1; TCRdb outputs TRBD1, but without DNA this stays unchecked. This clonotype originated in a donor aged 2-30 years with juvenile idiopathic arthritis. Input material: Treg cells from blood. Subset meaning: remaining (HLA-DR-negative) circulating blood Treg cells. CDR3: CASSPAGQTYNEQFF.